A selection of T cell receptor beta chains follows, all from one sample in a study of T cell repertoires in aging, cancer and after chemotherapy. TCRdb analysed the multiplex PCR reads with MiXCR anew, one entry per CDR3 protein. The sample records fewer than 4,500 distinct CDR3 sequences, 27% being singletons. Sequencing was performed on blood. The receptors were sampled from a human donor with a blood cancer. Each CDR3 is given with its conserved first and last residue. A D gene is named only where the DNA matches it firmly. Clone sizes are given selectively: once, few, many, or a class where the clone is expanded.

v_call	j_call	clone_size	d_call	cdr3_aa	cdr3_nt
TRBV5-6	TRBJ1-6	few	NA	CASSFPGGSSPLHF	TGTGCCAGCAGCTTCCCGGGTGGAAGTTCACCCCTCCACTTT
TRBV5-1	TRBJ2-5	NA	TRBD2	CASSLVPSGRAIEETQYF	TGCGCCAGCAGCTTGGTCCCTAGCGGGAGGGCCATTGAGGAGACCCAGTACTTC
TRBV6-1	TRBJ1-6	few	NA	CASREADYSPLHF	TGTGCCAGCAGAGAGGCGGATTATTCACCCCTCCACTTT
TRBV5-5	TRBJ2-2	medium-sized	NA	CASSTMTGAGELFF	TGTGCCAGCAGCACCATGACAGGTGCCGGGGAGCTGTTTTTT
TRBV7-4	TRBJ2-7	once	NA	CASSGPDSSYEQYF	TGTGCCAGCAGCGGGCCGGACAGCTCCTACGAGCAGTACTTC
TRBV19	TRBJ2-3	medium-sized	NA	CASSNRDTTDTQYF	TGTGCCAGTAGTAACCGGGACACCACAGATACGCAGTATTTT
TRBV7-9	TRBJ2-1	NA	NA	CASGTDRGLALEQFF	TGTGCCAGCGGAACAGACAGGGGACTAGCCCTTGAGCAGTTCTTC
TRBV7-9	TRBJ1-2	NA	NA	CASSQASQGEGYTF	TGTGCCAGCAGCCAGGCAAGCCAGGGAGAAGGCTACACCTTC
TRBV27	TRBJ2-1	NA	TRBD2	CASSTGRLAGRNEQFF	TGTGCCAGCAGTACCGGACGACTAGCGGGCCGCAATGAGCAGTTCTTC
TRBV18	TRBJ2-5	medium-sized	NA	CASSGTGYQETQYF	TGTGCCAGCTCAGGAACAGGGTATCAAGAGACCCAGTACTTC
TRBV7-6	TRBJ2-1	medium-sized	NA	CASSPERAYNEQFF	TGTGCCAGCAGCCCAGAGAGGGCTTACAATGAGCAGTTCTTC
TRBV4-1	TRBJ2-1	NA	TRBD2	CASNPLGAGGYNEQFF	TGCGCCAGCAACCCGTTAGGAGCGGGAGGCTACAATGAGCAGTTCTTC
TRBV25-1	TRBJ1-2	NA	TRBD1	CASSETGGKDGYTF	TGTGCCAGCAGTGAGACAGGGGGTAAGGATGGCTACACCTTC
TRBV18	TRBJ2-3	medium-sized	NA	CASSLAMDTQYF	TGTGCCAGCTCACTAGCGATGGATACGCAGTATTTT
TRBV30	TRBJ2-7	medium-sized	TRBD1	CAWSVGQTYEQYF	TGTGCCTGGAGTGTGGGACAGACCTACGAGCAGTACTTC
TRBV7-9	TRBJ2-1	large	TRBD1	CASSDSLTGGNEQFF	TGTGCCAGCAGCGACAGCCTGACAGGGGGCAATGAGCAGTTCTTC
TRBV6-1	TRBJ1-3	medium-sized	NA	CASSEKDSSGNTIYF	TGTGCCAGCAGTGAGAAGGACAGCTCTGGAAACACCATATATTTT
TRBV6-2/TRBV6-3	TRBJ2-3	medium-sized	TRBD2	CASTKAGGTDTQYF	TGTGCCAGCACCAAAGCGGGAGGCACAGATACGCAGTATTTT
TRBV9	TRBJ2-5	once	NA	CASSDVLGTETQYF	TGTGCCAGCAGCGATGTTCTGGGTACGGAGACCCAGTACTTC
TRBV6-1	TRBJ2-3	medium-sized	NA	CASSEEKGDTQYF	TGTGCCAGCAGTGAAGAGAAGGGTGATACGCAGTATTTT
TRBV4-2	TRBJ1-5	NA	NA	CASSQGSDGNQPQHF	TGTGCCAGCAGCCAGGGTTCCGACGGCAATCAGCCCCAGCATTTT
TRBV20-1	TRBJ2-1	NA	NA	CSAPKRLSEQFF	TGCAGTGCTCCCAAACGACTCAGTGAGCAGTTCTTC
TRBV29-1	TRBJ1-1	NA	NA	CSASRGAAEAFF	TGCAGCGCCTCCCGTGGGGCCGCTGAAGCTTTCTTT
TRBV29-1	TRBJ2-5	medium-sized	TRBD1	CSTTGQGYQETQYF	TGCAGCACGACCGGACAGGGGTACCAAGAGACCCAGTACTTC
TRBV11-3	TRBJ1-6	NA	NA	CASSFFEGRSPLHF	TGTGCCAGCAGCTTCTTTGAGGGAAGATCACCCCTCCACTTT
TRBV5-6	TRBJ1-4	NA	NA	CASSWKGTGSNEKLFF	TGTGCCAGCAGCTGGAAGGGGACGGGGTCTAATGAAAAACTGTTTTTT
TRBV18	TRBJ2-5	medium-sized	NA	CASSPLGPGVQETQYF	TGTGCCAGCTCACCATTGGGGCCGGGGGTCCAAGAGACCCAGTACTTC
TRBV10-3	TRBJ2-1	NA	TRBD1	CANSPGQGADEQFF	TGTGCCAACAGCCCGGGACAGGGGGCCGATGAGCAGTTCTTC
TRBV5-1	TRBJ2-5	few	NA	CASSFNPGQDPETQYF	TGCGCCAGCAGCTTTAACCCGGGACAAGACCCAGAGACCCAGTACTTC
TRBV27	TRBJ2-3	medium-sized	TRBD2	CASSFTSGTSDTQYF	TGTGCCAGCAGTTTCACTAGCGGGACTTCAGATACGCAGTATTTT
TRBV24-1	TRBJ2-7	NA	NA	CATSDADRPQYF	TGTGCCACCAGTGATGCAGACAGACCGCAGTACTTC
TRBV29-1	TRBJ1-1	NA	NA	CSARAFHRGTEAFF	TGCAGCGCCCGGGCCTTTCATCGGGGGACTGAAGCTTTCTTT
TRBV27	TRBJ2-2	medium-sized	TRBD2	CASSLGTSVGELFF	TGTGCCAGCAGTTTAGGGACTAGCGTTGGGGAGCTGTTTTTT
TRBV7-4	TRBJ2-7	once	TRBD2	CASSHGLADYEQYF	TGTGCCAGCAGCCACGGACTAGCGGACTACGAGCAGTACTTC
TRBV7-9	TRBJ1-1	few	NA	CASSSTGQWDTEAFF	TGTGCCAGCAGCTCGACTGGACAGTGGGACACTGAAGCTTTCTTT
TRBV14	TRBJ2-2	NA	NA	CASSRDGNTGELFF	TGTGCCAGCAGCCGGGACGGTAACACCGGGGAGCTGTTTTTT
TRBV20-1	TRBJ1-6	NA	NA	CSATRARLTNSPLHF	TGCAGTGCTACCAGGGCTAGGCTGACGAATTCACCCCTCCACTTT
TRBV20-1	TRBJ2-1	NA	TRBD2	CSARDRKRDPNNEQFF	TGCAGTGCTAGAGATCGGAAGCGGGATCCGAACAATGAGCAGTTCTTC
TRBV27	TRBJ2-5	NA	NA	CASSLGFGAQETQYF	TGTGCCAGCAGTTTAGGTTTCGGGGCCCAAGAGACCCAGTACTTC
TRBV24-1	TRBJ2-5	NA	TRBD1	CATSARDSQETQYF	TGTGCCACCAGTGCGAGGGACAGCCAAGAGACCCAGTACTTC
TRBV7-9	TRBJ1-2	NA	TRBD1	CASSPTQTGDYGYTF	TGTGCCAGCAGCCCGACCCAAACAGGGGACTATGGCTACACCTTC
TRBV6-5	TRBJ2-7	NA	TRBD1	CASSRGPPGQGAYEQYF	TGTGCCAGCAGCCGAGGGCCCCCGGGACAGGGGGCCTACGAGCAGTACTTC
TRBV19	TRBJ2-3	few	TRBD2	CASSIDLWGAGSGTDTQYF	TGTGCCAGTAGTATAGATCTATGGGGAGCGGGAAGCGGCACAGATACGCAGTATTTT
TRBV20-1	TRBJ1-6	NA	NA	CSARGTHGRNSPLHF	TGCAGTGCTAGAGGGACTCATGGGAGGAATTCACCCCTCCACTTT
TRBV19	TRBJ2-1	medium-sized	TRBD2	CASSIVAGPYNEQFF	TGTGCCAGTAGTATAGTAGCGGGCCCTTACAATGAGCAGTTCTTC
TRBV29-1	TRBJ1-1	few	NA	CGGQLAAEAFF	TGCGGCGGACAGTTGGCTGCTGAAGCTTTCTTT
TRBV4-1	TRBJ2-7	NA	NA	CASSQEAGGEEQYF	TGCGCCAGCAGCCAAGAAGCTGGGGGCGAGGAGCAGTACTTC
TRBV5-1	TRBJ2-7	few	NA	CASRLAGAEQYF	TGCGCCAGCAGGTTGGCCGGGGCCGAGCAGTACTTC
TRBV12-3/TRBV12-4	TRBJ2-3	few	TRBD2	CASSMTSGRGADTQYF	TGTGCCAGCAGCATGACTAGCGGGAGAGGGGCAGATACGCAGTATTTT
TRBV20-1	TRBJ1-5	NA	NA	CSVKGTYSNQPQHF	TGCAGTGTTAAGGGGACCTATAGCAATCAGCCCCAGCATTTT
TRBV12-3/TRBV12-4	TRBJ1-2	NA	NA	CASSLYSSANYGYTF	TGTGCCAGCAGTTTATACAGTTCCGCTAACTATGGCTACACCTTC
TRBV30	TRBJ1-1	NA	NA	CAWSPIIQELNTEAFF	TGTGCCTGGAGCCCGATAATACAGGAATTGAACACTGAAGCTTTCTTT
TRBV7-9	TRBJ2-5	NA	NA	CASSFSGSLASRGETQYF	TGTGCCAGCAGCTTTAGTGGCAGCCTCGCATCTAGGGGCGAGACCCAGTACTTC
TRBV5-5	TRBJ2-1	NA	TRBD2	CASKAFGSGDDEQFF	TGTGCCAGCAAGGCGTTCGGTAGCGGGGACGATGAGCAGTTCTTC
TRBV18	TRBJ2-1	NA	NA	CASSPNARGDEQFF	TGTGCCAGCTCACCCAACGCAAGGGGAGATGAGCAGTTCTTC
TRBV14	TRBJ2-7	once	TRBD2	CASSQELAAGTYEQYF	TGTGCCAGCAGCCAAGAGCTAGCGGCAGGTACCTACGAGCAGTACTTC
TRBV6-1	TRBJ2-7	NA	TRBD2	CASSRLFFGNGGTKQYF	TGTGCCAGCAGTCGATTGTTCTTTGGTAACGGAGGGACTAAGCAGTACTTC
TRBV30	TRBJ2-5	medium-sized	NA	CAWSSGLARETQYF	TGTGCCTGGAGTTCGGGGCTAGCGAGGGAGACCCAGTACTTC
TRBV6-1	TRBJ1-4	few	NA	CASSENGITNEKLFF	TGTGCCAGCAGTGAAAATGGGATTACTAATGAAAAACTGTTTTTT
TRBV7-9	TRBJ2-7	NA	NA	CASTSSVAESYEQYF	TGTGCCAGCACCTCCTCCGTGGCGGAGTCCTACGAGCAGTACTTC